The 23 T cell receptor beta chains below all came from one sample that was sequenced in a study of human T cells and chemical hapten exposure. TCRdb redid the calling of the RACE reads with MiXCR, one entry per CDR3 protein. The sample contains 74,000 or so distinct CDR3 sequences, about 10% of which appear only once. Time point meaning: patch test 1, 2 weeks after DPC sensitization. The treatment is: therapeutic diphenylcyclopropenone sensitization with weekly scalp DPC. The sample was whole blood, taken in connection with sensitization to the hapten diphenylcyclopropenone (DPC). The receptors were sampled from a woman aged 55-69 years with alopecia areata. Some clones in this sample may be carry-over from other donors' samples.

This clonotype showed up just a few times. This chain uses TRBV10-2 with TRBJ2-1, with 13 bases matching TRBD2. The CDR3 is 15 amino acids. V was pared by 7 bases and J by 10 bases, with 10 bases of the junction left unmatched. Per germline, CDR1 WSHSY and CDR2 SAAADI. The CDR3 sequence is CASNQLAGGREEQFF. The CDR3 coding sequence is TGCGCCAGCAACCAACTAGCGGGGGGGCGTGAGGAGCAGTTCTTC.

This clonotype was picked up many times. This chain joins TRBV18 and TRBJ2-3; possibly TRBD1 for D (5 bases). Germline loops: CDR1 KGHSH, CDR2 LQKENI. The CDR3 contains 14 residues. Trimming left V 0 bases short and J 7 bases short, with 11 bases between. The CDR3 sequence is CASSPPIRVNTQYF. In DNA form, the CDR3 reads TGTGCCAGCTCACCACCGATCAGGGTCAATACGCAGTATTTT.

The chain couples TRBV12-3 or TRBV12-4 to TRBJ2-2; TRBD1 or TRBD2 may be the D gene (5 bases each). The V and J ends lost 6 bases and 6 bases respectively, with 14 bases between them. The CDR3 extends over 14 amino acids. In nucleotides, the CDR3 is TGTGCCAGCAGGACCGGGACGCTGGCCGGGGAGCTGTTTTTT. This codes for CASRTGTLAGELFF.

Ten or more counts support this clonotype. The rearrangement joins TRBV3-1 to TRBJ2-5; D might be TRBD1 or TRBD2, each matching 5 bases. Germline CDR1 and CDR2: LGHDT and YNNKEL (reference sequence). CDR3 size: 13 residues. V dropped 0 bases and J dropped 5 bases, with 7 bases sitting between them. The CDR3 nucleotides read TGTGCCAGCAGCCAAGATGGGGGTGAGACCCAGTACTTC. This gives the protein CASSQDGGETQYF.

V usage is TRBV23-1 and J usage is TRBJ2-5; D is unresolved. TRBV23-1 is assigned to the ORF class and has an uncertain function. The V gene lost 8 bases and the J gene lost 2 bases, with 18 bases spanning the gap. There are 15 residues in the CDR3. Here the CDR3 reads CASGTPGRSQETQYF. The DNA of the CDR3 is TGCGCCAGCGGAACCCCTGGACGTTCGCAAGAGACCCAGTACTTC.

This clonotype was observed many times. This chain connects TRBV19 to TRBJ1-5; 7 nucleotides agree with TRBD1. Trimming cost V 5 bases and J 2 bases; bases outside gene matches: 12. Germline CDR1 is LNHDA and CDR2 is SQIVND (reference sequence). The CDR3 is 17 residues long. The CDR3 protein is CASSLGQAPVRNQPQHF. The CDR3 DNA sequence: TGTGCCAGTAGTCTCGGACAGGCTCCCGTCCGCAATCAGCCCCAGCATTTT.

This clonotype was observed many times. This chain uses TRBV5-1 with TRBJ2-1; D might be TRBD2 (5 bases). V gave up 4 bases and J gave up 8 bases, with 16 bases separating them. The germline CDR1 and CDR2 sequences are SGHRS and YFSETQ. The CDR3 contains 14 residues. CDR3 in amino acids: CASSRGSPEDEQFF. The DNA for the CDR3 is TGCGCCAGCAGCCGGGGATCCCCCGAGGATGAGCAGTTCTTC.

In this sample, this clonotype turned up a few times. The rearrangement joins TRBV29-1 to TRBJ1-1; possibly TRBD1 for D (6 bases). Trimming took 6 bases from V and 0 from J, leaving 14 bases between them. The CDR3 runs 14 residues. Germline CDR1 reads SQVTM; CDR2 reads ANQGSEA. The CDR3 nucleotides read TGCAGCGTCTCTAGGACAGCCATGAACACTGAAGCTTTCTTT. Its protein is CSVSRTAMNTEAFF.

This clonotype has a count of ten or more. The chain joins TRBV6-2 or TRBV6-3 to TRBJ2-3, with D unresolved. V lost 2 bases and J 4 bases, leaving 1 base between the germline ends. Germline-derived CDR1 and CDR2 are MNHEY and SVGEGT. The CDR3 is made up of 11 amino acids. The CDR3: CASSYADTQYF. CDR3 sequence (DNA): TGTGCCAGCAGTTACGCAGATACGCAGTATTTT.

This clonotype was seen a handful of times. This chain uses TRBV12-3 or TRBV12-4 with TRBJ1-6; D not resolved. V was trimmed by 6 bases and J by 10 bases, leaving 10 bases between them. The CDR3 totals 12 residues. DNA for the CDR3: TGTGCCAGCAGGTCCCGCCTCTCACCCCTCCACTTT. This sequence encodes CASRSRLSPLHF.

The table lists this clonotype with many counts. V is TRBV7-3 and J is TRBJ2-1; the D is unclear. The CDR3 runs to 13 residues. Germline V gene data show CDR1 as SGHTA and CDR2 as FQGTGA. Trimming left V 1 base short and J 5 bases short, with 6 bases between. In DNA, the CDR3 is TGTGCCAGCAGCTTAATGACGGACAATGAGCAGTTCTTC. Its translation: CASSLMTDNEQFF.

This clonotype was picked up many times. The V gene is TRBV30, the J gene TRBJ2-5; TRBD2 matches 8 bases. J gave up 2 bases and V 8 bases, and 10 bases lay outside the gene matches. This CDR3 has 14 amino acids. Per the germline V gene, CDR1 is GTSNPN and CDR2 is SVGIG (reference sequence). CDR3 sequence reads: CAGGGGTPQETQYF. CDR3 coding DNA: TGTGCCGGGGGCGGGGGGACACCGCAAGAGACCCAGTACTTC.

Only one count was recorded for this clonotype. A read error is possible here, since a much larger clone lies one base away. This rearrangement joins TRBV3-1 to TRBJ1-2, with a tentative D call TRBD1 (6 bases). CDR3 length equals 14 residues. Germline V CDR1 and CDR2: LGHDT, YNNKEL (reference sequence). The CDR3 region has the DNA TGTGTCAGCAGCCAAATGGACAGACGCTATGGCTACACCTTC. Its translation: CVSSQMDRRYGYTF.

The chain uses TRBV9 and TRBJ2-3, with D possibly TRBD1 on 6 matching bases. Per germline, CDR1 SGDLS and CDR2 YYNGEE. V lost 2 bases and J lost 6, with 16 bases in between. This CDR3 spans 15 amino acids. This CDR3 is CASSVTGTVLDTQYF. The DNA for the CDR3 is TGTGCCAGCAGCGTTACAGGGACGGTATTGGATACGCAGTATTTT.

This clonotype was recorded at least ten times. The chain has TRBV27 and TRBJ2-1; TRBD1 matches at 11 bases. The germline V gene encodes CDR1 MNHEY and CDR2 SMNVEV (reference sequence). The CDR3 spans 13 residues. The junction had 5 bases not matched to a gene; V was cut back by 10 bases and J by 6 bases. In DNA, the CDR3 is TGTGCCATATCTGGGACAGGGGGCAATGAGCAGTTCTTC. Translated, it gives CAISGTGGNEQFF.

This clonotype was picked up many times. The V call is TRBV5-4, the J call TRBJ2-3, with 7 bases matching TRBD2. Trimming cost V 2 bases and J 2 bases; bases outside gene matches: 5. The CDR3 loop spans 15 amino acids. Germline-derived CDR1 and CDR2 are SGHNT and YYREEE (reference sequence). DNA for the CDR3: TGTGCCAGCAGCTTCGGCGGGACTAACACAGATACGCAGTATTTT. It codes for CASSFGGTNTDTQYF.

This clonotype was picked up a small number of times. CDR3 in amino acids: CASKSTSGENYEQYF. As DNA, the CDR3 is TGTGCCAGCAAAAGTACTAGCGGGGAGAATTACGAGCAGTACTTC. This chain connects TRBV27 to TRBJ2-7; 10 bases are shared with TRBD2. Germline CDR1 and CDR2: MNHEY and SMNVEV (reference sequence). The V and J ends lost 7 bases and 4 bases, in that order; junction bases with no gene match: 10. The CDR3 totals 15 residues.

This chain connects TRBV20-1 to TRBJ2-3; TRBD1 aligns across 9 bases. This CDR3 spans 16 amino acids. Per the germline V gene, CDR1 is DFQATT and CDR2 is SNEGSKA (reference sequence). V shed 0 bases, J shed 4 bases, and the junction held 8 bases outside the gene matches. The CDR3: CSARDGTGPIPDTQYF. CDR3 nucleotides: TGCAGTGCTAGAGATGGGACAGGGCCTATCCCAGATACGCAGTATTTT.

This clonotype was picked up a small number of times. V usage is TRBV6-1 and J usage is TRBJ2-7, with D unclear. Germline assignment: CDR1 MNHNS and CDR2 SASEGT. This CDR3 region has 12 residues. V was trimmed by 5 bases and J by 8 bases, leaving 13 bases between them. CDR3 DNA: TGTGCCAGCAGTCCCCCGGATGACAAGCAGTACTTC. Protein sequence: CASSPPDDKQYF.

Many counts were recorded for this clonotype. The V call is TRBV5-1, the J call TRBJ1-1; D call uncertain. The CDR3 runs to 15 residues. V was cut by 10 bases and J by 7 bases, with 26 bases left in between. Germline V gene sequence: CDR1 SGHRS, CDR2 YFSETQ. CDR3 protein: CASKSGTHSYGEAFF. DNA for the CDR3: TGCGCCTCCAAATCTGGCACGCACTCGTACGGTGAAGCTTTCTTT.

This clonotype was counted many times. The chain joins TRBV6-6 to TRBJ1-2; D is possibly TRBD1 (6 bases). Germline-derived CDR1 and CDR2 are MNHNY and SVGAGI (reference sequence). The CDR3 sequence is 14 residues long. Trimming pared 7 bases from V and 3 bases from J, leaving 15 bases between. DNA of the CDR3: TGTGCCAGCAAGGCAGTAAGGACAGACTATGGCTACACCTTC. Amino acids: CASKAVRTDYGYTF.

This clonotype has ten or more counts. This chain joins TRBV12-3 or TRBV12-4 and TRBJ1-1, with a tentative D call TRBD1 (6 bases). V lost 6 bases and J lost 2, with 13 bases in between. The CDR3 is 14 residues long. CDR3 in DNA: TGTGCCAGCAGACACCCGGACAGCAACACTGAAGCTTTCTTT. This encodes CASRHPDSNTEAFF.

The rearrangement joins TRBV5-1 to TRBJ2-3, with D perhaps matching TRBD1 or TRBD2 (5 bases each). This CDR3 is 16 amino acids long. The germline V gene has CDR1 SGHRS and CDR2 YFSETQ. The germline V and J ends were trimmed by 5 bases and 0 bases, with 16 bases remaining between them. DNA for the CDR3: TGCGCCAGCAGTGTACACCGGGACCTTAGCACAGATACGCAGTATTTT. Translation: CASSVHRDLSTDTQYF.